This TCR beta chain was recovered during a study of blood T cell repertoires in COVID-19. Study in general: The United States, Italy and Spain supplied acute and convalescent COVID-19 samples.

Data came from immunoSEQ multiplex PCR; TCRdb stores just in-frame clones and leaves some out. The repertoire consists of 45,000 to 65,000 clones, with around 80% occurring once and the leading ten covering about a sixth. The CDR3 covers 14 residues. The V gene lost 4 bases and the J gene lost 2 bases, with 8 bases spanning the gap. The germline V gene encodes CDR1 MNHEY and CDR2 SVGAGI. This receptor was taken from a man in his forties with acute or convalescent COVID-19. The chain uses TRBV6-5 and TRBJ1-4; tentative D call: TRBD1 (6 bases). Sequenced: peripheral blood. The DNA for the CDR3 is TGTGCCAGCAGTTCACAGGGTACTAATGAAAAACTGTTTTTT. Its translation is CASSSQGTNEKLFF.